This TCR beta chain comes out of a study of shared clonotypes between healthy human individuals. This clone was observed a single time. Between the trimmed V and J ends, which lost 1 base and 4 bases, there was a span of 7 bases. The CDR3 has 12 amino acids. CDR1 is SQVTM and CDR2 is ANQGSEA in the germline V gene. Data came from immunoSEQ multiplex PCR; TCRdb stores just in-frame clones and leaves some out. The table includes about 980,000 clones, 70% to 85% detected once. The gene calls are TRBV29-1 and TRBJ1-1; D remains unclear. Sample: memory CD4+ T cells sorted from blood. Subset of the sample: CD45RA-negative fraction. This clonotype was sampled from a man younger than 30 in good health. The CDR3 reads CSVEGGVTEAFF. The CDR3 region has the DNA TGCAGCGTTGAAGGCGGGGTCACTGAAGCTTTCTTT.